This note documents a single T cell receptor beta chain sequence. The target antigen is unknown. These data come from a study of T cell responses to AZD1222 COVID-19 vaccine. Overall study findings and caveats: Compared with day 0, the breadth and depth of the Spike-specific TCR repertoire rose significantly after two doses of AZD1222. Reports say nearly half of spike-specific TCRs go after unmutated variant regions.

CDR1 LGHDT and CDR2 YNNKEL come from the germline V gene (reference sequence). CDR3 length: 17 amino acids. Trimming cost V 0 bases and J 2 bases, with 17 bases left between them. Libraries were prepared by immunoSEQ multiplex PCR; TCRdb keeps only in-frame clonotypes and omits some of them. The sample has around 110,000 clones, 85% to 95% seen once. This clonotype originated in an adult in good health. The chain links TRBV3-1 (or the pseudogene TRBV3-2) to TRBJ2-7; D unclear. The sequencing used peripheral blood, collected on day 0 of AZD1222 vaccination. The DNA for the CDR3 is TGTGCCAGCAGCCAAGATGCAATAAGACCTGACCCCTACGAGCAGTACTTC. It is translated as CASSQDAIRPDPYEQYF.